A selection of T cell receptor beta chains follows, all from one sample in a study of cytomegalovirus exposure and HLA in healthy donors. The repertoire was sequenced with immunoSEQ multiplex PCR; TCRdb's copy has only in-frame clones and lacks some. The data contain 150,000 or so clones, around 83% of them singletons. Sample: PBMCs. The receptors were sampled from a male donor in good health and CMV-seropositive. Both conserved end residues are part of each CDR3. A D gene is named only where the DNA matches it firmly. Rows may omit the clone size; those that give it use once, few, many or a size class.

j_call d_call clone_size v_call cdr3_aa cdr3_nt
TRBJ1-1 . . TRBV28 CASSPWGGNTEAFF TGTGCCAGCAGTCCATGGGGGGGAAACACTGAAGCTTTCTTT
TRBJ1-4 . . TRBV15 CATADRNEKLFF TGTGCCACCGCCGACAGAAATGAAAAACTGTTTTTT
TRBJ2-7 TRBD2 . TRBV28 CASSLAGGYTYEQYF TGTGCCAGCAGTTTGGCGGGGGGATATACCTACGAGCAGTACTTC
TRBJ1-1 . . TRBV7-9 CASSLRTVLNTEAFF TGTGCCAGCAGCCTCAGGACAGTATTGAACACTGAAGCTTTCTTT
TRBJ1-5 . . TRBV19 CASSLQGSNQPQHF TGTGCCAGTAGTCTGCAGGGGAGCAATCAGCCCCAGCATTTT
TRBJ2-1 . . TRBV30 CAWRPSGSEQFF TGTGCCTGGAGACCCAGTGGCAGTGAGCAGTTCTTC
TRBJ2-3 . . TRBV19 CASRTSSTDTQYF TGTGCCAGTCGTACCTCTAGCACAGATACGCAGTATTTT
TRBJ1-5 TRBD1 . TRBV19 CASSVVQGAGQPQHF TGTGCCAGTAGTGTCGTCCAGGGGGCAGGTCAGCCCCAGCATTTT
TRBJ2-3 TRBD2 few TRBV5-1 CASLEGTSQLTDTQYF TGCGCCAGCTTAGAGGGGACTAGCCAACTCACAGATACGCAGTATTTT
TRBJ2-7 . . TRBV28 CASSLAGGTYEQYF TGTGCCAGCAGTTTAGCAGGGGGGACCTACGAGCAGTACTTC
TRBJ2-6 . . TRBV30 CAWGGGGSGANGLTF TGTGCCTGGGGTGGAGGGGGTTCTGGGGCCAACGGCCTGACTTTC
TRBJ1-2 . once TRBV7-9 CASSRPGETYGYTF TGTGCCAGCAGCCGCCCGGGGGAAACCTATGGCTACACCTTC
TRBJ2-1 TRBD2 . TRBV9 CASSVDLAGGPGNEQFF TGTGCCAGCAGCGTGGATTTAGCGGGAGGGCCGGGGAATGAGCAGTTCTTC
TRBJ2-1 TRBD2 . TRBV7-4 CASSLGDGGRSDNEQFF TGTGCCAGCAGCTTAGGAGACGGCGGGAGGTCCGACAATGAGCAGTTCTTC
TRBJ2-7 . once TRBV5-4 CASRTGSNQVPYEQYF TGTGCCAGCAGAACTGGTAGTAACCAGGTTCCCTACGAGCAGTACTTC
TRBJ2-7 TRBD1 few TRBV6-5 CASTPTGASYEQYF TGTGCCAGCACTCCCACAGGGGCTAGCTACGAGCAGTACTTC
TRBJ2-5 TRBD2 . TRBV10-3 CAISGEGAVKTQYF TGTGCCATCAGTGGGGAGGGAGCGGTAAAGACCCAGTACTTC
TRBJ2-7 . . TRBV15 CATSRGFVGASKDEQYF TGTGCCACCAGCAGAGGTTTCGTAGGGGCGAGTAAGGACGAGCAGTACTTC
TRBJ2-4 TRBD1 . TRBV7-2 CASSYKGGTAKNIQYF TGTGCCAGCAGCTACAAAGGGGGCACAGCCAAAAACATTCAGTACTTC
TRBJ2-5 . . TRBV19 CASSIVGGAARETQYF TGTGCCAGTAGTATAGTAGGGGGGGCGGCCCGGGAGACCCAGTACTTC
TRBJ1-1 . . TRBV15 CATSRRYTEAFF TGTGCCACCAGCAGACGGTACACTGAAGCTTTCTTT
TRBJ2-2 . . TRBV2 CASSENRGLTGELFF TGTGCCAGCAGTGAGAATAGGGGATTGACCGGGGAGCTGTTTTTT
TRBJ1-3 . . TRBV6-1 CASKEGFAGNTIYF TGTGCCAGCAAGGAGGGTTTTGCTGGAAACACCATATATTTT
TRBJ2-7 . . TRBV7-2 CASSLQGALTYEQYF TGTGCCAGCAGCTTACAAGGGGCATTAACCTACGAGCAGTACTTC
TRBJ1-6 TRBD1 . TRBV7-6 CASSPTTGNNSPLHF TGTGCCAGCAGCCCAACGACAGGGAATAATTCACCCCTCCACTTT
TRBJ1-5 . . TRBV11-2 CASSNPGNQPQHF TGTGCCAGCAGCAACCCAGGGAATCAGCCCCAGCATTTT
TRBJ1-1 TRBD1 . TRBV29-1 CSVEKGQGTPSNTEAFF TGCAGCGTTGAAAAGGGACAGGGAACCCCCTCGAACACTGAAGCTTTCTTT
TRBJ1-1 . once TRBV18 CASSPPGRLNTEAFF TGTGCCAGCTCACCACCGGGCAGACTGAACACTGAAGCTTTCTTT
TRBJ1-3 TRBD1 . TRBV7-2 CASSSGGGNTIYF TGTGCCAGCAGTTCAGGGGGAGGAAACACCATATATTTT